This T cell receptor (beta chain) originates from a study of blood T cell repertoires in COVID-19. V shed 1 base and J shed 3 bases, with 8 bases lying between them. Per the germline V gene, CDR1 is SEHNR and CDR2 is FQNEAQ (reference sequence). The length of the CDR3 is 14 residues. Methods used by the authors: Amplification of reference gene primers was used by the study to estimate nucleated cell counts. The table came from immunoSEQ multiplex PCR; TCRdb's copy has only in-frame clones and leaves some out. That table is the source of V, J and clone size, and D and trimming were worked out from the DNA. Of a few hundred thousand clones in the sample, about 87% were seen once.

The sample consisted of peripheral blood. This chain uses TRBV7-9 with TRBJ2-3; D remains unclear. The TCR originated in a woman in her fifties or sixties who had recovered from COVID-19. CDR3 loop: CASSLVGRTDTQYF. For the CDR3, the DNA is TGTGCCAGCAGCTTAGTCGGCAGGACAGATACGCAGTATTTT. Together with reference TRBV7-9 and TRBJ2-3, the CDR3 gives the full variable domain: DTGVSQNPRHKITKRGQNVTFRCDPISEHNRLYWYRQTLGQGPEFLTYFQNEAQLEKSRLLSDRFSAERPKGSFSTLEIQRTEQGDSAMYLCASSLVGRTDTQYFGPGTRLTVL.